The present entry profiles one T cell receptor (beta chain) with its context. No antigen is known for it. One base away there is no much larger clone; base qualities are not given. Library preparation used the immunoSEQ multiplex PCR assay. The table comes from immuneACCESS by way of TCRdb, which keeps in-frame sequences with V and J called. Part of the clones is missing from these tables; in studies checked, under half for an unresolved V gene and the rest for unknown reasons. The sample has approximately 98,000 clones on record, 75% to 85% of them singletons. The top ten clones comprise around 3.5% of the sample. The data stem from a study of radiotherapy plus CTLA-4 blockade in lung cancer (dated by TCRdb to the late 2010s). With regard to the full study: Among the enrolled patients, approximately 18% had an objective response, and about 29% reached disease control. Results the study describes overall, beyond this receptor: The strongest predictors of response, as reported, were early dynamic changes in blood T cell clones along with a rise in serum interferon-beta after radiation. After treatment with radiotherapy and ipilimumab, TCR clones that originated in tumors expanded in peripheral blood.

The study tested focal radiation therapy combined with CTLA-4 blockade (ipilimumab) in patients with chemo-refractory metastatic non-small-cell lung cancer. This TCR was recovered from a human donor with non-small cell lung cancer who had a partial response to radiotherapy plus ipilimumab. Here the sequenced sample was peripheral blood, taken from a patient treated with radiotherapy plus ipilimumab.

The CDR3 region has the sequence CASSYKREGRDTQYF. The nucleotides are TGTGCCAGCAGTTATAAGCGGGAGGGTAGAGATACGCAGTATTTT. The V and J segments used are TRBV6-6 and TRBJ2-3; 10 bases in between match TRBD2. From the cysteine up to the phenylalanine, the CDR3 has a length of 15 residues. The kept DNA is CDR3 alone, 45 bases in frame from the first base. At the junction V is shortened by 3 bases and J by 5 bases; bases outside the gene matches: 5. From a lookup of the germline V gene (reference sequence), CDR1 and CDR2 are MNHNY and SVGAGI.